The next 4 T cell receptor beta chains were all read from a single sample in a study of T cells in localized non-small cell lung cancer. Assay: immunoSEQ multiplex PCR; the TCRdb copy retains only in-frame clones and omits some. Among roughly 30,000 clones listed, 88% were seen once. The specimen comprised peripheral blood, sampled before any cancer treatment. Every receptor here comes from a woman aged 40-69 years with stage I lung adenocarcinoma.

The V call is TRBV30, the J call TRBJ1-1; possible D gene TRBD1, 5 bases. V lost 8 bases and J 1 base, leaving 14 bases between the germline ends. Germline assignment: CDR1 GTSNPN and CDR2 SVGIG (reference sequence). This CDR3 is 13 amino acids long. CDR3 coding DNA: TGTGCCGGACAAGGACAAACGAACACTGAAGCTTTCTTT. It specifies CAGQGQTNTEAFF.

By share of the sample, this clone is medium-sized. The CDR3 sequence is CASSLQGTYSGNTIYF. The CDR3 DNA is TGTGCCAGCAGCTTACAGGGTACTTACTCTGGAAACACCATATATTTT. The V gene is TRBV7-9, the J gene TRBJ1-3, with a weak D call TRBD1 (5 bases). The CDR3 is 16 residues long. Trimming shortened V by 2 bases and J by 0 bases, and 11 bases separated the two germline ends. CDR1 and CDR2 (germline): SEHNR, FQNEAQ (reference sequence).

The chain combines TRBV4-2 with TRBJ1-2; no reliable D call. CDR1 and CDR2 (germline): LGHNA, YNFKEQ. V lost 1 base, J lost 8 bases, and 20 bases lay in between. The CDR3 totals 16 residues. CDR3 amino acids: CASSQAAREPQAGYTF. The CDR3 DNA reads as TGTGCCAGCAGCCAAGCCGCCCGTGAGCCTCAGGCAGGCTACACCTTC.

This sequence joins TRBV5-4 and TRBJ1-1, with TRBD1 identical over 8 bases. Germline CDR1 is SGHNT and CDR2 is YYREEE (reference sequence). There are 14 residues in the CDR3. V lost 5 bases, J lost 4 bases, and 7 bases stayed unmatched. CDR3 nucleotides: TGTGCCAGCAGAGTTCAGGGGGCGCCCACTGAAGCTTTCTTT. This sequence encodes CASRVQGAPTEAFF. The complete variable domain, with remaining parts taken from reference TRBV5-4 and TRBJ1-1, reads ETGVTQSPTHLIKTRGQQVTLRCSSQSGHNTVSWYQQALGQGPQFIFQYYREEENGRGNFPPRFSGLQFPNYSSELNVNALELDDSALYLCASRVQGAPTEAFFGQGTRLTVV.